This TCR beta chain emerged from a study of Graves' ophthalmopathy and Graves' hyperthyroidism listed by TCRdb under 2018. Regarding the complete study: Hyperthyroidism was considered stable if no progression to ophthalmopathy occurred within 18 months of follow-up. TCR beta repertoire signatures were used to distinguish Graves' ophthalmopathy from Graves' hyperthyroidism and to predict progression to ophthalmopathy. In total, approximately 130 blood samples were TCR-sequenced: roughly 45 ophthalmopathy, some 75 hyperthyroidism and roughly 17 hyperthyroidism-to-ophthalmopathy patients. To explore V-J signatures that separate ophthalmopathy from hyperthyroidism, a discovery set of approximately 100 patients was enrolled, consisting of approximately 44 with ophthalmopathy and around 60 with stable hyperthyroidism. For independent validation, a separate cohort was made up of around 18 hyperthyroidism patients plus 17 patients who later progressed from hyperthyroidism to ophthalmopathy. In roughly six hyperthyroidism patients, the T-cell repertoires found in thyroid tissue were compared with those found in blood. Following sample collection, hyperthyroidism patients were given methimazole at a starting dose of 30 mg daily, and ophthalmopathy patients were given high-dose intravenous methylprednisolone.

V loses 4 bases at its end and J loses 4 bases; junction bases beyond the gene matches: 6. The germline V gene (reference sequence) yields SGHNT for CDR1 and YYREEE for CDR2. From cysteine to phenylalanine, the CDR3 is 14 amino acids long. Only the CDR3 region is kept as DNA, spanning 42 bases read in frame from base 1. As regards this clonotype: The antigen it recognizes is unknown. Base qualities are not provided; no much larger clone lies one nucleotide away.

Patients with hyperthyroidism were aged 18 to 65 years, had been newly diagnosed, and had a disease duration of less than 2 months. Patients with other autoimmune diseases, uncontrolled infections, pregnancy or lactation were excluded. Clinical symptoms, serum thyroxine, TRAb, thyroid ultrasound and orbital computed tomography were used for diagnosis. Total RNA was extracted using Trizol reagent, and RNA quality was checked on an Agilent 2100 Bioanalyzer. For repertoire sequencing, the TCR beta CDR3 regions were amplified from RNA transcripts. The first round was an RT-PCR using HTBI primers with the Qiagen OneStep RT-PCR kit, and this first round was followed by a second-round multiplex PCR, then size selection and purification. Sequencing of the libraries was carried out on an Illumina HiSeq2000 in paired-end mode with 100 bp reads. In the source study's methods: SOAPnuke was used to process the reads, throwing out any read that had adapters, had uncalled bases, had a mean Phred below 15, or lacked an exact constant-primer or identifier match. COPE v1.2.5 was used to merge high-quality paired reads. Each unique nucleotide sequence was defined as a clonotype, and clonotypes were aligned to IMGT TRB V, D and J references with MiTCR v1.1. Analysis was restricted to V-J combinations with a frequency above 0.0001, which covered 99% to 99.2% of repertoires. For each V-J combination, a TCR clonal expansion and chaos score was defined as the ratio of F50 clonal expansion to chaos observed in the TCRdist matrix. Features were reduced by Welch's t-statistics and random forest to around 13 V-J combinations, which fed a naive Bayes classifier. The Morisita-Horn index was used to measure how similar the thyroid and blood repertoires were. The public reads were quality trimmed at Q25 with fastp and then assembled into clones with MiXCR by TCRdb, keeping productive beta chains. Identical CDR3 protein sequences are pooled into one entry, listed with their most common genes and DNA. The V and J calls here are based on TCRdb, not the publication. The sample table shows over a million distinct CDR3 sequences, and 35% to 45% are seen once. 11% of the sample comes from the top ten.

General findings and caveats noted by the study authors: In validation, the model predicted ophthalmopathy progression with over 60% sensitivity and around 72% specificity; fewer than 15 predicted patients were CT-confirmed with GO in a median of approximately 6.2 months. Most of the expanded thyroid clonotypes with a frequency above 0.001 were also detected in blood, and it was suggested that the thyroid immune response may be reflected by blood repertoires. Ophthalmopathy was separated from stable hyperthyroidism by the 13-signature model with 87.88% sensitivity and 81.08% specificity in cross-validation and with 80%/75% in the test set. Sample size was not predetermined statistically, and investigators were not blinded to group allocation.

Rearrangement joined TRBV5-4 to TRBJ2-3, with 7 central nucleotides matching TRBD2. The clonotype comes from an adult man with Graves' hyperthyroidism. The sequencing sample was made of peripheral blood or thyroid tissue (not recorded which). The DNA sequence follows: TGTGCCAGCAGCCCCGGGACTAATCCAGATACGCAGTATTTT. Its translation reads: CASSPGTNPDTQYF.